Detailed here is one T cell receptor (beta chain). The data derive from a study of blood T cell repertoires in COVID-19. On the study more broadly: The analysed material was cDNA or gDNA that came from T cells, B-cell-depleted T cells, or PBMCs.

In the authors' methods: Amplification with reference gene primers provided the estimates of nucleated cell counts. Clones were read by immunoSEQ multiplex PCR, and TCRdb kept only the in-frame ones, dropping some. From that table come the V and J calls and clone size; the DNA was used to work out D and trimming. The sample has about 240,000 clones, around 89% seen once. This clonotype originated in a man aged 35 to 55 who had recovered from COVID-19. Sequencing was performed on PBMCs or T cells enriched from blood (not recorded which).

The DNA of the CDR3 is TGTGCCAGCAGCTTAGCTGGGACAGGAATGTGGAAGACCCAGTACTTC. As protein: CASSLAGTGMWKTQYF. The genes are TRBV11-2 and TRBJ2-5, with TRBD1 matching over 8 bases. The trim removed 1 base at V and 6 bases at J, leaving 10 bases unmatched. The germline V gene has CDR1 SGHAT and CDR2 FQNNGV. This CDR3 region has 16 residues.